The TCR beta chain described here comes from a study of T cells in Graves' hyperthyroidism and ophthalmopathy (dated by TCRdb to the late 2010s). About the study as a whole: To identify distinguishing TCR V-J signatures, a discovery cohort of some 100 patients was used, comprising under 45 with Graves' ophthalmopathy and around 60 with stable Graves' hyperthyroidism. Whether ophthalmopathy could be predicted prospectively was tested in an independent validation cohort made up of under 20 hyperthyroidism patients plus 17 patients who later progressed to ophthalmopathy. The approximately 100 discovery patients were randomly split 7:3 into training and test sets. In several Graves' hyperthyroidism patients, the study also compared T-cell repertoires from thyroid tissue with T-cell repertoires from blood. Once sampling was done, hyperthyroidism patients were given methimazole at a starting dose of 30 mg daily, whereas ophthalmopathy patients were given high-dose intravenous methylprednisolone. The paper describes TCR Vbeta CDR3 sequencing of some 130 peripheral blood samples, made up of 43 ophthalmopathy patients, around 78 hyperthyroidism patients and some 17 progressor patients. Study-wide findings and limitations: In validation, the model predicted progression to ophthalmopathy with about 71% sensitivity and 72% to 75% specificity, a median of 6.5 months before onset. Ophthalmopathy was separated from stable hyperthyroidism by a 13 V-J signature model, with just over 85% sensitivity and about 81% specificity obtained in cross-validation and 80%/75% obtained in testing. No statistical method was used to set the sample size in advance, and investigators knew the group allocation. Most expanded thyroid clonotypes (frequency above 0.001) were also found in blood, which suggests that blood repertoires may mirror thyroid immune responses.

Amplification of TCR beta CDR3 regions was carried out from RNA transcripts. The TCR CDR3 was subjected to a first round of RT-PCR using the HTBI primer set and the Qiagen OneStep RT-PCR kit. The libraries were constructed in a second round of multiplex PCR and then size-selected and purified. Libraries were sequenced paired-end with 100 bp reads on an Illumina HiSeq2000. Under the source paper's analysis protocol: SOAPnuke was used to process the raw data, with reads discarded if the reads contained adapters or uncalled bases, had a mean Phred below 15, or lacked an exact constant-primer or identifier match. High-quality paired reads were merged with COPE v1.2.5, and unique nucleotide sequences were defined as clonotypes. MiTCR v1.1 was used to align the clonotypes against IMGT TRBV, TRBD and TRBJ reference segments. The analysis included only V-J combinations with a frequency above 0.0001, which together covered 99% to 99.2% of the repertoires. A TCS score was defined as the ratio of F50 (clonal expansion) to E x V (chaos), with BLOSUM62-based TCRdist applied between CDR3 peptides within each V-J. Welch's t-statistics and random forest reduced several hundred V-J features to roughly 13, which were used in a naive Bayes classifier (R e1071). Thyroid-blood repertoire similarity was quantified with the Morisita-Horn index. Starting from the raw public reads, TCRdb applied fastp trimming at Q25, assembled clones with MiXCR and retained in-frame beta chains. Identical CDR3 protein sequences are pooled into one entry, listed with their most common genes and DNA. In this record, the V and J calls reflect TCRdb's handling and not the investigators' own analysis. The sample contains 530,000 or so distinct CDR3 sequences, just over 45% of them found a single time. The ten most abundant clones make up around 7.7% of the sample.

V and J lose 6 bases and 6 bases, and a span of 12 bases separates them. Spanning cysteine to phenylalanine, the CDR3 consists of 12 amino acids. Only the CDR3 portion is preserved as DNA: 36 bases, with reading frame beginning at the first base. The germline V gene provides CDR1 SNHLY and CDR2 FYNNEI. This clonotype was counted ten times or more. Its specific antigen is unknown. Per-base quality was not reported, and no clone a single base away is much larger than it. A patient counted as having stable Graves' hyperthyroidism if no progression to ophthalmopathy occurred over 18 months of follow-up. Hyperthyroidism patients were newly diagnosed, with disease duration under 2 months, and aged 18 to 65 years. The study excluded patients with uncontrolled infections, other autoimmune diseases, pregnancy or lactation. Diagnoses were based on clinical symptoms, serum thyroxine and TRAb, thyroid ultrasound and orbital computed tomography. Trizol reagent was used to extract total RNA, and RNA quality was then checked on an Agilent 2100 Bioanalyzer.

Sequenced input: peripheral blood or thyroid tissue (not recorded which). Rearrangement joined TRBV2 to TRBJ2-7; TRBD2 is a possible D gene, resting on 6 matching bases. This sequence was found in a woman between 18 and 29 years old with Graves' hyperthyroidism. In nucleotides, the sequence is TGTGCCAGCAGGGCCGTGGGAGGCGAGCAGTACTTC. This translates into CASRAVGGEQYF. The full variable domain, with segments outside the CDR3 supplied by the reference TRBV2 and TRBJ2-7 proteins, appears as EPEVTQTPSHQVTQMGQEVILRCVPISNHLYFYWYRQILGQKVEFLVSFYNNEISEKSEIFDDQFSVERPDGSNFTLKIRSTKLEDSAMYFCASRAVGGEQYFGPGTRLTVT.